This entry lists 12 T cell receptor beta chains sequenced from one sample in a study of OX40 agonist ivuxolimab in advanced cancers. Clones were read by immunoSEQ multiplex PCR, and TCRdb kept only the in-frame ones, dropping some. The sample shows 59,000 or so clones, approximately 86% of them seen only once. This sample comprised CD4+ or CD8+ T cells sorted from blood, obtained in a trial of the OX40 agonist ivuxolimab. The receptor source for this set is an adult with an advanced solid tumor such as melanoma, head and neck, liver or kidney cancer.

The chain has TRBV27 and TRBJ2-7, with a weak D call TRBD1 (5 bases). The CDR3 is 14 residues long. Germline CDR1 is MNHEY and CDR2 is SMNVEV (reference sequence). Trimming cost V 5 bases and J 0 bases, with 11 bases left between them. CDR3 region: CASSTTVSSYEQYF. The CDR3, as DNA: TGTGCCAGCAGTACGACAGTGAGCTCCTACGAGCAGTACTTC.

The chain links TRBV6-5 to TRBJ1-1; no clear D gene. Trimming cost V 2 bases and J 0 bases, with 4 bases left between them. Germline CDR1 is MNHEY and CDR2 is SVGAGI. The CDR3 covers 13 residues. The CDR3 sequence is CASSYEVNTEAFF. Here the CDR3 DNA reads TGTGCCAGCAGTTACGAAGTGAACACTGAAGCTTTCTTT.

The rearrangement links TRBV9 to TRBJ2-5; D not certain. Trimming took off 1 base at V and 4 bases at J, with 11 bases between the two ends. This CDR3 region has 14 residues. CDR1 SGDLS and CDR2 YYNGEE come from the germline V gene. CDR3: CASSVLGIGETQYF. CDR3 coding DNA: TGTGCCAGCAGCGTATTGGGCATTGGAGAGACCCAGTACTTC.

The chain combines TRBV4-1 with TRBJ1-2, with 7 bases fitting TRBD1. CDR1 and CDR2 (germline): MGHRA, YSYEKL. This CDR3 region has 16 residues. V was pared by 2 bases and J by 4 bases, with 10 bases of the junction left unmatched. CDR3 protein: CASSQPGTANLYGYTF. As DNA, the CDR3 is TGCGCCAGCAGCCAACCGGGGACAGCTAATCTCTATGGCTACACCTTC.

This clone was counted a few times. The rearrangement joins TRBV7-9 to TRBJ2-5, with TRBD2 matching over 8 bases. V trimming: 4 bases; J trimming: 5 bases; junction bases outside the gene matches: 12. CDR1 is SEHNR, CDR2 FQNEAQ, per germline (reference sequence). The CDR3 consists of 16 residues. The CDR3 sequence: CASSSPGVAGFETQYF. The CDR3 DNA sequence: TGTGCCAGCAGCTCCCCAGGGGTAGCGGGATTTGAGACCCAGTACTTC.

The V and J genes are TRBV5-3 and TRBJ1-3; perhaps TRBD1 as D (6 bases). TRBV5-3 is an open reading frame whose function is uncertain. This CDR3 comprises 15 residues. Deletions cut 8 bases from V and 0 bases from J, with 15 bases between. The CDR3 nucleotides are TGTGCCAGCAGCGACGACAGGTTCTCTGGAAACACCATATATTTT. This encodes CASSDDRFSGNTIYF.

The rearrangement joins TRBV2 to TRBJ1-5; unclear D gene. CDR3 length: 13 residues. Germline CDR1 is SNHLY and CDR2 is FYNNEI. V was pared by 1 base and J by 5 bases, with 6 bases between. The CDR3 nucleotides are TGTGCCAGCAGTGAAGAAGGGCATCAGCCCCAGCATTTT. It is translated as CASSEEGHQPQHF.

The J gene is TRBJ1-2, the V gene TRBV6-1, with TRBD1 matching over 9 bases. V was clipped by 1 base and J by 8 bases; unmatched bases: 5. This CDR3 is 14 amino acids long. Germline CDR1 reads MNHNS; CDR2 reads SASEGT. CDR3 in amino acids: CASSEEGTGRGYTF. Here the CDR3 DNA reads TGTGCCAGCAGTGAAGAGGGGACAGGGCGAGGCTACACCTTC.

As DNA, the CDR3 is TGTGCCATACGCGGACTGGGGAATGAGCAGTTCTTC. Its protein product is CAIRGLGNEQFF. The chain carries TRBV10-3 and TRBJ2-1; the D gene is possibly TRBD2 (5 bases). The germline CDR1 and CDR2 sequences are ENHRY and SYGVKD. Between the trimmed V and J ends, which lost 9 bases and 7 bases, there was a span of 13 bases. The CDR3 sequence is 12 residues long.

This chain uses TRBV5-4 with TRBJ2-3; 8 nucleotides agree with TRBD2. This CDR3 has 13 residues. V was pared by 9 bases and J by 1 base, with 4 bases of the junction left unmatched. The germline V gene has CDR1 SGHNT and CDR2 YYREEE (reference sequence). The CDR3 loop reads CATGLAGTDTQYF. The CDR3, as DNA: TGTGCCACTGGACTAGCTGGCACAGATACGCAGTATTTT.

J is TRBJ2-2 and V is TRBV7-8, with a tentative D call TRBD1 (6 bases). The length of the CDR3 is 14 residues. Trimming stripped 5 bases from V and 1 base from J, with 8 bases between. Germline CDR1 SGHVS, CDR2 FQNEAQ. The CDR3 is CASSRQENTGELFF. The CDR3 DNA is TGTGCCAGCAGCAGACAGGAGAACACCGGGGAGCTGTTTTTT. Together with reference TRBV7-8 and TRBJ2-2, the CDR3 gives the full variable domain: GAGVSQSPRYKVAKRGQDVALRCDPISGHVSLFWYQQALGQGPEFLTYFQNEAQLDKSGLPSDRFFAERPEGSVSTLKIQRTQQEDSAVYLCASSRQENTGELFFGEGSRLTVL.

This chain joins TRBV11-3 and TRBJ2-2; a possible D gene is TRBD1 (5 bases). Germline V lookup: CDR1 SGHNT, CDR2 YENEEA. Trimming took off 6 bases at V and 6 bases at J, with 11 bases between the two ends. The CDR3 has 13 amino acids. The CDR3 DNA reads TGTGCCAGCAGTGAAGGGGCGGCCGGGGAGCTGTTTTTT. Translating it yields CASSEGAAGELFF.